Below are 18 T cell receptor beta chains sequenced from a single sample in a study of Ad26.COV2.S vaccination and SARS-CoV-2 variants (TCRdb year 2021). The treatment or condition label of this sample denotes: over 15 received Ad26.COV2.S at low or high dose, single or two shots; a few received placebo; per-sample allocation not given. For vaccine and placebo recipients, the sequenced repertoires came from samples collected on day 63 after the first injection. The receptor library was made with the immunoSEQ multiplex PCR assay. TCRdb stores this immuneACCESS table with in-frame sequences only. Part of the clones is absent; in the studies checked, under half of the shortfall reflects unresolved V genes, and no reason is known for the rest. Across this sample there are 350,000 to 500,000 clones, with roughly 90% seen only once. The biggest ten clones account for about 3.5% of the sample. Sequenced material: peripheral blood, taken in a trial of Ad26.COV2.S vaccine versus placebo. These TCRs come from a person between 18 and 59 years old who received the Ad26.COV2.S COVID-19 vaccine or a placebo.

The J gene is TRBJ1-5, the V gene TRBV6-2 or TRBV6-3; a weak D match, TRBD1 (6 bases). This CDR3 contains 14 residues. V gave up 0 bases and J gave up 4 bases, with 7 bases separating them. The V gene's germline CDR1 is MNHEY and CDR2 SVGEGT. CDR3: CASSYSRGNQPQHF. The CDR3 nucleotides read TGTGCCAGCAGTTACTCGAGGGGGAATCAGCCCCAGCATTTT.

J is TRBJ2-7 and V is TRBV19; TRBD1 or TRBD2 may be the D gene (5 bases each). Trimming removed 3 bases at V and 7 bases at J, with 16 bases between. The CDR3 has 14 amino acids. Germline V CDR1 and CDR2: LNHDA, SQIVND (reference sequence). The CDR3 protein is CASSMGDSSVEQYF. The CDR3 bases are TGTGCCAGTAGTATGGGAGACAGTTCAGTGGAGCAGTACTTC.

As DNA, the CDR3 is TGTGCCAGCAGTTTATATGCGGGGCGCGGAATCTACGAGCAGTACTTC. Translation: CASSLYAGRGIYEQYF. The rearrangement links TRBV28 to TRBJ2-7; maybe TRBD2 (6 bases). The CDR3 extends over 16 amino acids. Looked up from germline, CDR1 is MDHEN and CDR2 is SYDVKM. Trimming took 1 base from V and 3 from J, leaving 16 bases between them.

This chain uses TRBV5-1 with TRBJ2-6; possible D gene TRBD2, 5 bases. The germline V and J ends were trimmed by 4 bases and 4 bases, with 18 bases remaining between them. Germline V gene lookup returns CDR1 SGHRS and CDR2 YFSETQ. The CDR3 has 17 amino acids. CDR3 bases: TGCGCCAGCAGCCCCGGGGTGGGCCCGCTCGGGGCCAACGTCCTGACTTTC. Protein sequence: CASSPGVGPLGANVLTF.

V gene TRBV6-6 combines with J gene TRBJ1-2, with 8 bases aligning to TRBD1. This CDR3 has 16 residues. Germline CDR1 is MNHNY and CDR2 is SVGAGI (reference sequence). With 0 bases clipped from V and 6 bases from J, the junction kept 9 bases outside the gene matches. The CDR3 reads CASSYSNPQGADGYTF. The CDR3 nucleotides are TGTGCCAGCAGTTACTCGAATCCCCAGGGGGCGGATGGCTACACCTTC.

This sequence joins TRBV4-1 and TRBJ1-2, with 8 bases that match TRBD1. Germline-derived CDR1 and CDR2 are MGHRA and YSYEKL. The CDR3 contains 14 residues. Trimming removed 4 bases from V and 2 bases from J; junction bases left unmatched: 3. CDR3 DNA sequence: TGCGCCAGCAGCCCGGGACAGGAAAACTATGGCTACACCTTC. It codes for CASSPGQENYGYTF.

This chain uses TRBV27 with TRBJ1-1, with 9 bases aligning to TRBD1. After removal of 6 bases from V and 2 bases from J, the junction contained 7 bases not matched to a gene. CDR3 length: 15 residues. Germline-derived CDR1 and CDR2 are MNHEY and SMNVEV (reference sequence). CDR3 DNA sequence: TGTGCCAGCAGGCTAAACAGGGGGCTCAACACTGAAGCTTTCTTT. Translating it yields CASRLNRGLNTEAFF.

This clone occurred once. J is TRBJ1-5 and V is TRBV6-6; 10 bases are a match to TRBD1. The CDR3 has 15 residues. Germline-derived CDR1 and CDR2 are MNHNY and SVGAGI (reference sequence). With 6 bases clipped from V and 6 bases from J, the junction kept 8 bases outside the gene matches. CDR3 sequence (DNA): TGTGCCAGCAGGACAGGGGGCTTGTCCAGTCAGCCCCAGCATTTT. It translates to CASRTGGLSSQPQHF.

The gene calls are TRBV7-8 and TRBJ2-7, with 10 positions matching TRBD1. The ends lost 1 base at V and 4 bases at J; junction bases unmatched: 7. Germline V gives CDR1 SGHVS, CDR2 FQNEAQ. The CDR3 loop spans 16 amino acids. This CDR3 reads CASSLVAGQGGYEQYF. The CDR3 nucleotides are TGTGCCAGCAGCTTAGTAGCTGGACAGGGGGGATACGAGCAGTACTTC. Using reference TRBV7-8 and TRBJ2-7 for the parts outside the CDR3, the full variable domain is GAGVSQSPRYKVAKRGQDVALRCDPISGHVSLFWYQQALGQGPEFLTYFQNEAQLDKSGLPSDRFFAERPEGSVSTLKIQRTQQEDSAVYLCASSLVAGQGGYEQYFGPGTRLTVT.

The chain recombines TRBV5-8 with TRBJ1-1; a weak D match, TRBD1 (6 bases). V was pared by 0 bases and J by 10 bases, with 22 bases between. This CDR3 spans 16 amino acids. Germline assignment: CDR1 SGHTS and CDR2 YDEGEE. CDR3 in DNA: TGTGCCAGCAGCTTGGATTCTGCCAACAGGGCCGAGAGAGCTTTCTTT. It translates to CASSLDSANRAERAFF.

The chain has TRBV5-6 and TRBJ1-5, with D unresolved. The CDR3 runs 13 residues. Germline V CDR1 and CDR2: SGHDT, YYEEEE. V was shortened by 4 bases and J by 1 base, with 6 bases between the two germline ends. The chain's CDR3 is CASSVRSNQPQHF. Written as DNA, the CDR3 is TGTGCCAGCAGCGTCAGAAGCAATCAGCCCCAGCATTTT.

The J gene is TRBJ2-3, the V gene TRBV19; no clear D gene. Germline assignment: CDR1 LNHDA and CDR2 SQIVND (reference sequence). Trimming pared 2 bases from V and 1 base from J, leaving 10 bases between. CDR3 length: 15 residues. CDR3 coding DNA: TGTGCCAGTAGTATAAGGTCTGGGGGCACAGATACGCAGTATTTT. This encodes CASSIRSGGTDTQYF.

CDR3 in DNA: TGTGCCAGCAGCTTCGCCGTAGGCACGGGTTACGAGCAGTACTTC. Protein: CASSFAVGTGYEQYF. This chain links TRBV7-9 with TRBJ2-7; D unresolved. Germline V gene data show CDR1 as SEHNR and CDR2 as FQNEAQ (reference sequence). This CDR3 is built from 15 residues. The ends were cut back, 3 bases at V and 4 bases at J, with 16 bases in the middle. The full variable domain, its missing parts supplied by reference TRBV7-9 and TRBJ2-7, is DTGVSQNPRHKITKRGQNVTFRCDPISEHNRLYWYRQTLGQGPEFLTYFQNEAQLEKSRLLSDRFSAERPKGSFSTLEIQRTEQGDSAMYLCASSFAVGTGYEQYFGPGTRLTVT.

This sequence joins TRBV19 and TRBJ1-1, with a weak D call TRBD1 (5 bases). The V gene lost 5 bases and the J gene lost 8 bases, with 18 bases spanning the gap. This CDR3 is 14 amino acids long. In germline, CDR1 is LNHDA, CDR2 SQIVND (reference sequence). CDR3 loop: CASSPQISRGEAFF. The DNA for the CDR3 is TGTGCCAGTAGTCCACAGATCTCTCGGGGCGAAGCTTTCTTT.

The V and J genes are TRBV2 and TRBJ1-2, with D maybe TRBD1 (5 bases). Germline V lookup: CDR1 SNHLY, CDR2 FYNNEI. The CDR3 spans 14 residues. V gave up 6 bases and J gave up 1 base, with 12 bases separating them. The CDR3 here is CASSRTQDNYGYTF. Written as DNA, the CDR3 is TGTGCCAGCAGCCGGACACAAGATAACTATGGCTACACCTTC.

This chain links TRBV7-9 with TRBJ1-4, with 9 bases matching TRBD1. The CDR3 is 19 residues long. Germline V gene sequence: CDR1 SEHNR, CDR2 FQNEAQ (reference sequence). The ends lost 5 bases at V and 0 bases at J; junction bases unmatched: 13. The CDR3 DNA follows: TGTGCCAGCAGCCTGGGACAGGGCTGGGAATATGCAACTAATGAAAAACTGTTTTTT. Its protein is CASSLGQGWEYATNEKLFF.

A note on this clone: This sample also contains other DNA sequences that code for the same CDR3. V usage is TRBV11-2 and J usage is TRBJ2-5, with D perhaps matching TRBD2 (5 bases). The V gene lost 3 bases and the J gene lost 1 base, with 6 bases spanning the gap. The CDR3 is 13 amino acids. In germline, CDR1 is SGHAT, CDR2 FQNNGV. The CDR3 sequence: CASSFGGQETQYF. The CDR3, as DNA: TGTGCCAGCAGCTTTGGAGGCCAAGAGACCCAGTACTTC.

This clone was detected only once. The CDR3 sequence: CASSYQGSAFF. CDR3 nucleotides: TGTGCCAGCAGTTATCAGGGGTCTGCTTTCTTT. The chain recombines TRBV28 with TRBJ1-1; D is perhaps TRBD1 (6 bases). CDR3 length: 11 residues. V gave up 4 bases and J gave up 11 bases, with 11 bases separating them. Germline CDR1 reads MDHEN; CDR2 reads SYDVKM. The whole variable domain, remainder taken from reference TRBV28 and TRBJ1-1, is DVKVTQSSRYLVKRTGEKVFLECVQDMDHENMFWYRQDPGLGLRLIYFSYDVKMKEKGDIPEGYSVSREKKERFSLILESASTNQTSMYLCASSYQGSAFFGQGTRLTVV.